The present TCR beta chain was sequenced within a study of blood T cells in healthy people across ages. Whole-study context: In model experiments, template switching was able to capture about one barcoded beta molecule for every two T cells that were present.

The study recruited healthy Caucasian donors from Russia who were aged about 6 to 100. Per-sample yields of isolated PBMCs were at least 7 million. Then a second PCR, running about 6 to 11 cycles, was carried out with a sample-barcoded 5' primer and a J-beta primer mix. A single record per CDR3 protein comes from TCRdb applying MiXCR to the 5' RACE reads. Altogether 1,500,000 or so distinct CDR3 sequences are present, around 59% being singletons, with the ten largest covering over 5%. The CDR3 runs to 13 residues. The V end was cut by 4 bases, the J end by 1 base, with 7 bases between. Germline CDR1 reads MGHDK; CDR2 reads SYGVNS.

The TCR originated in a man between 18 and 29 years old in good health. This chain joins TRBV25-1 and TRBJ1-1, with D possibly TRBD1 on 5 matching bases. Sequenced sample: blood. CDR3 coding DNA: TGTGCCAGCAGTGCGGGGGAGAACACTGAAGCTTTCTTT. This sequence encodes CASSAGENTEAFF.